This T cell receptor (beta chain) was recorded in a study of blood T cell repertoires in COVID-19 (dated by TCRdb to the early 2020s). About the investigation overall: Samples covering the acute and convalescent phases of COVID-19 were provided by collaborators in the United States, Italy and Spain. Samples came from the ongoing ImmuneRACE study (first 160 participants) plus 1,254 subjects from 6 global collaborators. A de-identified subject ID, COVID-19 status, age in years and sex were almost always included in the sample metadata. Where available, HLA class I and class II types were taken from metadata supplied by the sample provider and were not determined by assay-based typing. The repertoires were released in a freely available public database intended as a resource for research on the immune response to SARS-CoV-2. Subjects who had been exposed to COVID-19, were actively infected with it, or had recovered from it provided the deeply sampled blood TCRbeta repertoires that made up the dataset. The material from the prospective study consisted of cDNA or gDNA derived from T cells, B-cell-depleted T cells, or PBMCs. On the study overall, not on this receptor specifically: How much clinical and demographic metadata was included differed by source and by participant, and the metadata was provided uncurated.

The collaborating institutions used their own protocols to collect whole blood in K2EDTA tubes. Collaborator samples were shipped for TCRbeta analysis as frozen whole blood, isolated PBMCs, or DNA extracted from either sample type. The immunoSEQ Assay, a bias-controlled multiplex PCR, was used to amplify TCRbeta CDR3 regions from genomic DNA. As for how the authors treated the data: Within the assay, amplification of reference gene primers was used to estimate how many nucleated cells each sample contained. To quantify the absolute abundance of each unique TCRbeta CDR3 rearrangement, sequence reads were collapsed and filtered. For each sample, productive Simpson clonality was calculated as the square root of Simpson's diversity index over productive rearrangements. The immuneACCESS repertoire file appears here via TCRdb, limited to in-frame rearrangements. These files lack a portion of the clones; in checked studies, under half of the deficit traces to unresolved V genes, and the cause of the others is not known. For V, J and clone size, that table is used; D and trimming come from the DNA. This sample has over 100,000 clones in its table, and about 81% of those were observed once. The top ten clonotypes cover 6.5% to 10% of the sample.

To note about this clone: Its antigen is still unknown. Per-base qualities were not stored, and no clone one base away is much larger.

Its CDR3 holds 15 amino acids, cysteine through phenylalanine. The retained sequence is limited to the CDR3, 45 bases, with the frame set at the first base. V and J lose 2 bases and 5 bases, and a span of 18 bases separates them. Based on the germline V gene (reference sequence), the CDR1 and CDR2 sequences are GTSNPN and SVGIG. This receptor chain uses TRBV30 and TRBJ2-5, with TRBD2 as a weak D call on 5 bases. The clonotype comes from a man between 65 and 79 years old with acute or convalescent COVID-19. Sequenced material: peripheral blood. The CDR3 sequence is CAWSRSLAGFETQYF. In nucleotide form, the sequence is TGTGCCTGGAGTCGATCCTTGGCGGGTTTCGAGACCCAGTACTTC.